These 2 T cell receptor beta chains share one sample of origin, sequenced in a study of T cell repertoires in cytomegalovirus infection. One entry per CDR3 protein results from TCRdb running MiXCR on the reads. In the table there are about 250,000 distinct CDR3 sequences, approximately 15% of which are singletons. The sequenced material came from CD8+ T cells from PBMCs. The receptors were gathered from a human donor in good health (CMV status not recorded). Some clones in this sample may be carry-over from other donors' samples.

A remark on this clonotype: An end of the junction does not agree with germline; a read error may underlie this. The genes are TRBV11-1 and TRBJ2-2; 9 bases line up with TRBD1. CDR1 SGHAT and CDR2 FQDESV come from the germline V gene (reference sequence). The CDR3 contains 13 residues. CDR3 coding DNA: TGTACCAGCAGAGGACAGGGGACCGGGGAGCTGTTTTTT. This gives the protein CTSRGQGTGELFF.

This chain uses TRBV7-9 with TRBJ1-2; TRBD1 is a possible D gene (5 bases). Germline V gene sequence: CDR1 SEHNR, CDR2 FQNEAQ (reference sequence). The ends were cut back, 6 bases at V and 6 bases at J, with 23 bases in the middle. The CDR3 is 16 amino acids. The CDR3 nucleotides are TGTGCCAGCAGTTCAAACACCGACAGACTCTATAATGGCTACACCTTC. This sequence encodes CASSSNTDRLYNGYTF.